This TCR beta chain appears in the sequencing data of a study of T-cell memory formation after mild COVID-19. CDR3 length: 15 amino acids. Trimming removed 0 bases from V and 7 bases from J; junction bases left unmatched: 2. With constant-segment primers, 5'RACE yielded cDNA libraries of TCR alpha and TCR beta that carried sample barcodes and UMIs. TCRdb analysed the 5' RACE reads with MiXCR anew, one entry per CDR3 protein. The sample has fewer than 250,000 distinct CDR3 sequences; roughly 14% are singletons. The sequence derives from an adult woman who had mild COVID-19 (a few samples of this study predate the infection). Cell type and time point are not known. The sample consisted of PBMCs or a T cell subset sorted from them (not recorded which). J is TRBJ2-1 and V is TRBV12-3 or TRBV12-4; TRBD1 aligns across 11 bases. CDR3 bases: TGTGCCAGCAGTTTAGCCGGGACAGGGGGTAATGAGCAGTTCTTC. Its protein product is CASSLAGTGGNEQFF.